One sample yielded the 10 T cell receptor beta chains listed below, sequenced in a study of blood T cells in healthy people across ages. Primers used in a second PCR of roughly 7 to 12 cycles were a sample-barcoded 5' primer and a J-beta primer mix. MiXCR, applied by TCRdb to the 5' RACE reads, yields one record per CDR3 protein. The sample carries around 1.7 million distinct CDR3 sequences, roughly 27% recorded once. The specimen sequenced was blood. Source of these receptors: a woman younger than 45 in good health.

This clonotype was counted ten times or more. The chain joins TRBV6-5 to TRBJ2-7; no clear D. Trimming stripped 6 bases from V and 0 bases from J, with 9 bases between. From germline, CDR1 is MNHEY and CDR2 SVGAGI. CDR3 length equals 13 residues. This CDR3 is CASSRTDSYEQYF. In nucleotides, the CDR3 is TGTGCCAGCAGCCGGACGGACTCCTACGAGCAGTACTTC.

This clonotype was recorded a few times. The J gene is TRBJ2-5, the V gene TRBV6-1; 7 bases are shared with TRBD2. V lost 5 bases and J lost 2; bases outside the gene matches: 8. This CDR3 comprises 15 residues. The germline V gene encodes CDR1 MNHNS and CDR2 SASEGT. The CDR3 here is CASSREGPHQETQYF. The DNA of the CDR3 is TGTGCCAGCAGTAGGGAGGGCCCTCATCAAGAGACCCAGTACTTC.

At least ten counts were recorded for this clonotype. The chain employs TRBV5-1 and TRBJ2-7; 10 nucleotides agree with TRBD2. The CDR3 sequence is 15 residues long. Trimming took 3 bases from V and 3 from J; bases not matched to a gene: 6. Germline V gene lookup returns CDR1 SGHRS and CDR2 YFSETQ. As DNA, the CDR3 is TGCGCCAGCAGCTCATCTAGCGGGAGTTACTACGAGCAGTACTTC. It codes for CASSSSSGSYYEQYF.

This clonotype showed up just a few times. This rearrangement joins TRBV28 to TRBJ2-1, with 8 positions matching TRBD1. Unmatched junction bases numbered 8, after V lost 1 base and J lost 3 bases. CDR1 and CDR2 from the germline V gene are MDHEN and SYDVKM. The CDR3 spans 17 residues. CDR3 nucleotides: TGTGCCAGCAGTTTATCCGGCCGGGACAGGAACTACAATGAGCAGTTCTTC. As protein: CASSLSGRDRNYNEQFF.

The chain links TRBV11-1 to TRBJ2-5; D possibly corresponds to TRBD2 (5 bases). Germline lookup yields CDR1 SGHAT and CDR2 FQDESV (reference sequence). This CDR3 contains 15 residues. Trimming removed 1 base at V and 9 bases at J, with 18 bases between. CDR3: CASSLVGNSAEAQYF. CDR3 sequence (DNA): TGTGCCAGCAGCTTAGTTGGGAACAGCGCGGAGGCCCAGTACTTC.

The V call is TRBV7-9, the J call TRBJ1-1, with a tentative D call TRBD1 (5 bases). Germline V CDR1 and CDR2: SEHNR, FQNEAQ (reference sequence). V lost 5 bases and J lost 0, with 13 bases in between. The CDR3 consists of 15 residues. The CDR3 protein is CASSPPGTLNTEAFF. The CDR3 DNA reads TGTGCCAGCAGCCCCCCGGGGACCTTGAACACTGAAGCTTTCTTT. The variable domain in full, with the rest retrieved from reference TRBV7-9 and TRBJ1-1, is DTGVSQNPRHKITKRGQNVTFRCDPISEHNRLYWYRQTLGQGPEFLTYFQNEAQLEKSRLLSDRFSAERPKGSFSTLEIQRTEQGDSAMYLCASSPPGTLNTEAFFGQGTRLTVV.

This clonotype was seen a handful of times. The chain uses TRBV6-5 and TRBJ2-5; possibly TRBD2 for D (6 bases). V was cut by 0 bases and J by 1 base, with 9 bases left in between. The germline V gene has CDR1 MNHEY and CDR2 SVGAGI. The CDR3 contains 15 residues. CDR3 nucleotide sequence: TGTGCCAGCAGTTACTCATACGGGAGCCAAGAGACCCAGTACTTC. The encoded protein is CASSYSYGSQETQYF.

This clonotype showed up many times. V and J are TRBV4-1 and TRBJ2-1; D may be TRBD1 or TRBD2 (5 bases each). The CDR3 has 15 amino acids. Trimming took off 4 bases at V and 5 bases at J, with 15 bases between the two ends. Germline V gives CDR1 MGHRA, CDR2 YSYEKL. CDR3 nucleotide sequence: TGCGCCAGCAGCCCCGACCCGGGACCGAACAATGAGCAGTTCTTC. Translated: CASSPDPGPNNEQFF.

The V call is TRBV6-2 or TRBV6-3, the J call TRBJ1-5, with unresolved D. V lost 7 bases and J 2 bases, leaving 15 bases between the germline ends. The CDR3 is 15 amino acids. The germline V gene has CDR1 MNHEY and CDR2 SVGEGT. In DNA form, the CDR3 reads TGTGCCAGCACCCGGGCGGGTATGGGCAATCAGCCCCAGCATTTT. It specifies CASTRAGMGNQPQHF.

J is TRBJ2-7 and V is TRBV29-1, with D possibly TRBD2 on 5 matching bases. V gave up 5 bases and J gave up 1 base, with 9 bases separating them. The germline CDR1 and CDR2 sequences are SQVTM and ANQGSEA. The CDR3 extends over 12 amino acids. In DNA, the CDR3 is TGCAGCGTTCAAAGCGGATCCTACGAGCAGTACTTC. It specifies CSVQSGSYEQYF.